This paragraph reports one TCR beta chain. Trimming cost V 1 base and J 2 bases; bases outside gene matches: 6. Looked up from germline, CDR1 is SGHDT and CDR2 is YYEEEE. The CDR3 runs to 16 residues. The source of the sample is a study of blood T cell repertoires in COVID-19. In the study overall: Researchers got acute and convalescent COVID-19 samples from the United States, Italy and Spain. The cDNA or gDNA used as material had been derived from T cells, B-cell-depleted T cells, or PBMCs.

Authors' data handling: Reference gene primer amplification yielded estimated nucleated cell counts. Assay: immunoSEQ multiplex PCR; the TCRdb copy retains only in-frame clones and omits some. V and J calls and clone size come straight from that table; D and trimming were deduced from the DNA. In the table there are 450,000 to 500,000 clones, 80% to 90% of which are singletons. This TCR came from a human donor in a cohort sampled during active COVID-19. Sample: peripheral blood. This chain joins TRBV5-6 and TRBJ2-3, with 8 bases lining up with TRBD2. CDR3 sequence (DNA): TGTGCCAGCAGCTTGAGGCGGGAGGCCCACACAGATACGCAGTATTTT. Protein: CASSLRREAHTDTQYF.